The entry below gives a single T cell receptor beta chain sequence along with its context. The data were obtained in a study of T-cell reconstitution after alpha-beta-depleted transplantation in children. This sample's TCRbeta library carried unique molecular identifier barcodes. TCRdb re-called the PCR reads through MiXCR, storing one row per CDR3 protein. The data contain about 300,000 distinct CDR3 sequences, 10% of them singletons. CDR1 LGHNA and CDR2 YSLEER come from the germline V gene. The V gene lost 0 bases and the J gene lost 6 bases, with 9 bases spanning the gap. The CDR3 totals 14 residues.

This sequence originates from a boy younger than two with acute myeloid leukemia, due to receive a stem cell transplant. The sample here was PBMCs, taken before TCRalphabeta/CD19-depleted stem cell transplant. The chain is built from TRBV4-3 and TRBJ1-5, with D perhaps TRBD1 (5 bases). DNA for the CDR3: TGCGCCAGCAGCCAAGATCAAGGGGTTCAGCCCCAGCATTTT. It codes for CASSQDQGVQPQHF.